The 28 T cell receptor beta chains below were found in one sample sequenced in a study of Tregs in tolerant kidney transplant recipients. Clones were read by immunoSEQ multiplex PCR, and TCRdb kept only the in-frame ones, dropping some. The sample lists around 78,000 clones, approximately 90% occurring once. The sample consisted of Tregs from blood, taken before the transplant. Every receptor here comes from a human donor who received a combined kidney and bone marrow transplant.

The CDR3 spells CASSLDSGSYNEQFF. CDR3 coding DNA: TGTGCCAGCAGCTTAGATAGCGGGAGCTACAATGAGCAGTTCTTC. The rearrangement links TRBV7-9 to TRBJ2-1; 9 nucleotides agree with TRBD2. The CDR3 sequence is 15 residues long. Germline loops: CDR1 SEHNR, CDR2 FQNEAQ (reference sequence). V shed 1 base and J 3 bases; nucleotides not matched to a gene: 1. Supplemented by reference TRBV7-9 and TRBJ2-1, the full variable domain reads DTGVSQNPRHKITKRGQNVTFRCDPISEHNRLYWYRQTLGQGPEFLTYFQNEAQLEKSRLLSDRFSAERPKGSFSTLEIQRTEQGDSAMYLCASSLDSGSYNEQFFGPGTRLTVL.

This rearrangement joins TRBV30 to TRBJ1-2; 10 bases are shared with TRBD1. With 5 bases clipped from V and 6 bases from J, the junction kept 9 bases outside the gene matches. This CDR3 contains 14 residues. Per germline, CDR1 GTSNPN and CDR2 SVGIG (reference sequence). The CDR3 loop is CAWDYPGQGHGYTF. CDR3 coding DNA: TGTGCCTGGGACTACCCGGGACAGGGGCATGGCTACACCTTC.

CDR3 bases: TGTGCCAGCCGCCGGGACAGGGCGAACACCGGGGAGCTGTTTTTT. It translates to CASRRDRANTGELFF. The chain joins TRBV7-2 to TRBJ2-2, with 9 bases lining up with TRBD1. Losses at the gene ends were 8 bases for V and 0 bases for J; bases not matched to a gene: 4. This CDR3 contains 15 residues. Germline values: CDR1 SGHTA, CDR2 FQGNSA.

CDR3: CASSLAAGGGYEQYF. The CDR3 DNA reads as TGTGCCAGCAGCTTGGCCGCAGGGGGCGGATACGAGCAGTACTTC. This chain connects TRBV5-4 to TRBJ2-7; 8 bases match TRBD1. J gave up 4 bases and V 0 bases, and 6 bases lay outside the gene matches. CDR3 length: 15 amino acids. The germline V gene has CDR1 SGHNT and CDR2 YYREEE (reference sequence).

This clone was counted once. The chain recombines TRBV4-1 with TRBJ2-6; tentative D call: TRBD1 (6 bases). The CDR3 spans 17 residues. CDR1 is MGHRA and CDR2 is YSYEKL in the germline V gene. The V and J ends lost 5 bases and 0 bases respectively, with 14 bases between them. CDR3 sequence: CASSKGHLASGANVLTF. The CDR3 nucleotides are TGCGCCAGCAGCAAGGGACACCTAGCCTCTGGGGCCAACGTCCTGACTTTC.

This clone was seen a single time. The chain couples TRBV4-2 to TRBJ2-1, with D possibly being TRBD1 (6 bases). The CDR3 is 15 residues long. V lost 4 bases and J lost 7, with 17 bases in between. CDR1 is LGHNA and CDR2 is YNFKEQ in the germline V gene. CDR3 bases: TGTGCCAGCAGCCCCACTAGTAACAGGGATAATGAGCAGTTCTTC. Protein: CASSPTSNRDNEQFF.

Of note for this clone: The same CDR3 arises from other DNA sequences in this sample as well. This chain joins TRBV28 and TRBJ2-7; D unresolved. Germline V gene data show CDR1 as MDHEN and CDR2 as SYDVKM. With 3 bases removed from V and 0 bases from J, the gap between germline ends came to 6 bases. This CDR3 is built from 13 residues. The CDR3 spells CASSFGLSYEQYF. The CDR3, as DNA: TGTGCCAGCAGTTTTGGCCTCTCCTACGAGCAGTACTTC. The full variable domain, in which reference TRBV28 and TRBJ2-7 provide the parts outside the CDR3, is DVKVTQSSRYLVKRTGEKVFLECVQDMDHENMFWYRQDPGLGLRLIYFSYDVKMKEKGDIPEGYSVSREKKERFSLILESASTNQTSMYLCASSFGLSYEQYFGPGTRLTVT.

The V call is TRBV28, the J call TRBJ2-6; the match to TRBD1 covers 7 bases. The germline CDR1 and CDR2 sequences are MDHEN and SYDVKM. Trimming took 5 bases from V and 4 from J; bases not matched to a gene: 8. The CDR3 totals 16 residues. The DNA for the CDR3 is TGTGCCAGCAGTAGACAGGGAAGGCCCGGGGCCAACGTCCTGACTTTC. Protein product: CASSRQGRPGANVLTF.

This clone was observed a single time. The chain carries TRBV27 and TRBJ2-7, with 9 bases that match TRBD1. Germline lookup yields CDR1 MNHEY and CDR2 SMNVEV (reference sequence). J gave up 2 bases and V 8 bases, and 13 bases lay outside the gene matches. CDR3 length: 16 residues. In DNA form, the CDR3 reads TGTGCCAGCCTGCTACCAGGGACAGGGATTACCTACGAGCAGTACTTC. This encodes CASLLPGTGITYEQYF.

The chain uses TRBV7-6 and TRBJ2-1; TRBD2 might be the D (6 bases). The V and J ends lost 5 bases and 4 bases respectively, with 18 bases between them. CDR1 SGHVS and CDR2 FNYEAQ come from the germline V gene. The CDR3 has 16 amino acids. The CDR3 coding sequence is TGTGCCAGCAGCACACTACCGGGGACTGTTTACAATGAGCAGTTCTTC. Its protein product is CASSTLPGTVYNEQFF.

The chain has TRBV7-8 and TRBJ2-7; 16 nucleotides align to TRBD2. V was clipped by 3 bases and J by 7 bases; unmatched bases: 9. The CDR3 runs to 17 residues. Germline CDR1 and CDR2: SGHVS and FQNEAQ. CDR3 loop: CASSFGTSGRVSREQYF. CDR3 in DNA: TGTGCCAGCAGCTTCGGGACTAGCGGGAGGGTGTCGCGAGAGCAGTACTTC.

This chain joins TRBV7-6 and TRBJ2-1, with D unresolved. The CDR3 runs to 15 residues. In germline, CDR1 is SGHVS, CDR2 FNYEAQ. Trimming left V 5 bases short and J 3 bases short, with 14 bases between. CDR3 DNA: TGTGCCAGCAGCCTAAGTAAAAGTGGCTACAATGAGCAGTTCTTC. Amino acid sequence: CASSLSKSGYNEQFF.

The count of this clone is one. The V call is TRBV19, the J call TRBJ2-5; maybe TRBD1 (5 bases). CDR1 is LNHDA, CDR2 SQIVND, per germline (reference sequence). The CDR3 runs to 19 residues. Trimming took 6 bases from V and 2 from J, leaving 28 bases between them. As DNA, the CDR3 is TGTGCCAGTAGCCTCCAGATGGTGCCGGGCACAGGAGAGCAAGAGACCCAGTACTTC. This gives the protein CASSLQMVPGTGEQETQYF. The full variable domain, rest sourced from reference TRBV19 and TRBJ2-5, is DGGITQSPKYLFRKEGQNVTLSCEQNLNHDAMYWYRQDPGQGLRLIYYSQIVNDFQKGDIAEGYSVSREKKESFPLTVTSAQKNPTAFYLCASSLQMVPGTGEQETQYFGPGTRLLVL.

The chain carries TRBV5-4 and TRBJ2-7; TRBD1 matches at 10 bases. Germline lookup yields CDR1 SGHNT and CDR2 YYREEE (reference sequence). CDR3 length: 15 residues. The V and J ends lost 4 bases and 5 bases, in that order; junction bases with no gene match: 9. Here the CDR3 reads CASSTRTGGSNEQYF. As DNA, the CDR3 is TGTGCCAGCAGCACCAGGACAGGGGGTTCGAACGAGCAGTACTTC.

The chain joins TRBV14 to TRBJ2-5, with a weak D call TRBD2 (5 bases). Trimming stripped 4 bases from V and 2 bases from J, with 11 bases between. Germline V gives CDR1 SGHDN, CDR2 FVKESK. The CDR3 is 14 amino acids. The CDR3 here is CASSLRRGQETQYF. In nucleotides, the CDR3 is TGTGCCAGCAGCCTGCGACGGGGTCAAGAGACCCAGTACTTC.

V is TRBV7-2 and J is TRBJ1-1, with a weak D call TRBD1 (6 bases). V lost 5 bases and J lost 7, with 14 bases in between. This CDR3 has 13 amino acids. Looked up from germline, CDR1 is SGHTA and CDR2 is FQGNSA. The CDR3 DNA sequence: TGTGCCAGCAGCCCGAGACAGGATGGTGAAGCTTTCTTT. Its translation: CASSPRQDGEAFF.

V is TRBV2 and J is TRBJ2-3; 7 positions match TRBD1. V lost 6 bases to trimming and J lost 1 base; unmatched junction nucleotides: 4. In germline, CDR1 is SNHLY, CDR2 FYNNEI. The CDR3 is made up of 14 amino acids. The CDR3 sequence: CASRQQGRTDTQYF. CDR3 bases: TGTGCCAGCAGGCAACAGGGGCGCACAGATACGCAGTATTTT.

This clone was seen only a few times. This chain links TRBV2 with TRBJ2-7, with D possibly TRBD2 on 5 matching bases. Trimming stripped 10 bases from V and 1 base from J, with 14 bases between. The length of the CDR3 is 13 residues. Germline-derived CDR1 and CDR2 are SNHLY and FYNNEI. The CDR3 sequence is CATKGRGSYEQYF. CDR3 sequence (DNA): TGTGCCACCAAAGGACGGGGATCCTACGAGCAGTACTTC.

V gene TRBV27 combines with J gene TRBJ1-6; a possible D gene is TRBD1 (6 bases). V lost 1 base and J 0 bases, leaving 16 bases between the germline ends. CDR3 length: 19 residues. CDR1 and CDR2 (germline): MNHEY, SMNVEV (reference sequence). The CDR3 bases are TGTGCCAGCAGTTTATTTGGGAGGGGGAGGGCCTCCTATAATTCACCCCTCCACTTT. This codes for CASSLFGRGRASYNSPLHF.

For the CDR3, the DNA is TGTGCCAGCAGCTTTCTGTCCCGAACCCCAGAGACCCAGTACTTC. Residues: CASSFLSRTPETQYF. The J gene is TRBJ2-5, the V gene TRBV7-2; no firm D call. The CDR3 has 15 amino acids. V lost 3 bases, J lost 4 bases, and 15 bases lay in between. The germline V gene encodes CDR1 SGHTA and CDR2 FQGNSA.

The chain has TRBV7-8 and TRBJ1-2; 9 bases map to TRBD1. The V gene's germline CDR1 is SGHVS and CDR2 FQNEAQ. This CDR3 comprises 15 residues. V gave up 1 base and J gave up 9 bases; unmatched junction bases: 9. The CDR3 DNA follows: TGTGCCAGCAGCTTAGGGGGGGACAGGGTAAATAGCTACACCTTC. Encoded protein: CASSLGGDRVNSYTF.

The chain uses TRBV5-6 and TRBJ1-2, with 7 bases that match TRBD1. The CDR3 sequence is 15 residues long. Germline V gives CDR1 SGHDT, CDR2 YYEEEE. Trimming cost V 1 base and J 2 bases; bases outside gene matches: 5. The CDR3 spells CASSLPATGNYGYTF. As DNA, the CDR3 is TGTGCCAGCAGCTTGCCAGCGACAGGGAACTATGGCTACACCTTC.

This chain uses TRBV5-6 with TRBJ1-4; possible D gene TRBD1, 5 bases. CDR3 length equals 17 residues. V shed 1 base and J shed 5 bases, with 18 bases lying between them. Germline-derived CDR1 and CDR2 are SGHDT and YYEEEE. Written as DNA, the CDR3 is TGTGCCAGCAGCTTGTTTTCAGGGACGGTCCCCAATGAAAAACTGTTTTTT. Protein product: CASSLFSGTVPNEKLFF.

The chain recombines TRBV5-4 with TRBJ2-5; D unresolved. The CDR3 is made up of 13 amino acids. Trimming removed 1 base at V and 2 bases at J, with 6 bases between. CDR1 is SGHNT and CDR2 is YYREEE in the germline V gene (reference sequence). The chain's CDR3 is CASSLNAQETQYF. The CDR3 nucleotides are TGTGCCAGCAGCTTGAACGCTCAAGAGACCCAGTACTTC.

The CDR3 region has the DNA TGCGCCAGCAAGGGGGGCCTTAGCGGGAGTTACGAGCAGTACTTC. Its translation: CASKGGLSGSYEQYF. V is TRBV10-1 and J is TRBJ2-7; 9 nucleotides agree with TRBD2. In germline, CDR1 is WNHNN, CDR2 SYGVQD (reference sequence). V lost 7 bases and J lost 4; bases outside the gene matches: 11. The CDR3 extends over 15 amino acids.

The gene calls are TRBV2 and TRBJ2-7; D gene unclear. Looked up from germline, CDR1 is SNHLY and CDR2 is FYNNEI. The CDR3 covers 15 residues. The V gene lost 4 bases and the J gene lost 0 bases, with 13 bases spanning the gap. DNA of the CDR3: TGTGCCAGCAGTGTGGAAAGCGAGAGCTCCTACGAGCAGTACTTC. Its translation: CASSVESESSYEQYF.

The chain is built from TRBV14 and TRBJ1-1; tentatively, D is TRBD1 (6 bases). The V gene lost 1 base and the J gene lost 10 bases, with 13 bases spanning the gap. This CDR3 is built from 13 residues. Germline lookup yields CDR1 SGHDN and CDR2 FVKESK. CDR3: CASSQGTASRAFF. CDR3 sequence (DNA): TGTGCCAGCAGCCAAGGGACAGCTAGCCGAGCTTTCTTT.

This clone was counted once. This sequence joins TRBV28 and TRBJ2-3; D call uncertain. The CDR3 is 12 residues long. V was clipped by 10 bases and J by 0 bases, with 8 bases between them. Germline CDR1 and CDR2: MDHEN and SYDVKM. Written as DNA, the CDR3 is TGTGCCACCGGGTTAAGCACAGATACGCAGTATTTT. Translated, it gives CATGLSTDTQYF.